This T cell receptor (beta chain) is from a study of blood T cell repertoires in COVID-19. Study-wide background: Spain, Italy and the United States supplied samples that represented acute and convalescent COVID-19. From T cells, B-cell-depleted T cells, or PBMCs came the material, which was cDNA or gDNA.

The length of the CDR3 is 15 residues. Germline-derived CDR1 and CDR2 are SGHAT and FQNNGV. The J segment lost 2 bases and the V segment lost 6 bases, leaving 4 bases of the junction unmatched. Under the authors' procedure: Cell counts per sample came from amplifying reference gene primers. The table came from immunoSEQ multiplex PCR; TCRdb's copy has only in-frame clones and leaves some out. V, J and clone size are taken as reported in that table, and D and trimming were inferred from the DNA itself. Here the sample spans some 230,000 clones, about 85% being singletons. In Seattle, patients joined the study during active infection and were tracked longitudinally.

Sequencing was carried out using peripheral blood. The V gene is TRBV11-2, the J gene TRBJ2-3; TRBD2 matches at 11 bases. This clonotype was sampled from a woman aged 50 to 60 with COVID-19, enrolled during active disease. The CDR3 spells CASRPSGGPTDTQYF. DNA of the CDR3: TGTGCCAGCAGACCTAGCGGGGGGCCCACAGATACGCAGTATTTT. The full variable domain, rest sourced from reference TRBV11-2 and TRBJ2-3, is EAGVAQSPRYKIIEKRQSVAFWCNPISGHATLYWYQQILGQGPKLLIQFQNNGVVDDSQLPKDRFSAERLKGVDSTLKIQPAKLEDSAVYLCASRPSGGPTDTQYFGPGTRLTVL.